This passage covers 18 T cell receptor beta chains from one sample sequenced in a study of blood T cells in healthy people across ages. Combining a sample-barcoded 5' primer with a J-beta primer mix, a second PCR ran for roughly 6 to 12 cycles. A single record per CDR3 protein comes from TCRdb applying MiXCR to the 5' RACE reads. In the table there are 780,000 or so distinct CDR3 sequences, about 61% of which are singletons. The sample comprised blood. The receptors come from a man aged 40-49 years in good health.

The J gene is TRBJ2-3, the V gene TRBV5-1; 8 nucleotides line up with TRBD2. CDR1 SGHRS and CDR2 YFSETQ come from the germline V gene. The CDR3 totals 17 residues. The V and J ends lost 6 bases and 2 bases, in that order; junction bases with no gene match: 14. The CDR3 sequence: CASTLAVGGAATDTQYF. The CDR3 bases are TGCGCCAGCACCCTTGCGGTCGGGGGGGCCGCCACAGATACGCAGTATTTT.

This clonotype was counted many times. The rearrangement uses TRBV4-1 and TRBJ2-7; no clear D gene. Per the germline V gene, CDR1 is MGHRA and CDR2 is YSYEKL. The CDR3 is 16 amino acids. The V and J ends lost 1 base and 2 bases respectively, with 15 bases between them. CDR3 in amino acids: CASSQVRATPTYEQYF. For the CDR3, the DNA is TGCGCCAGCAGCCAAGTAAGGGCTACACCTACCTACGAGCAGTACTTC.

This clonotype occurred a few times. This chain links TRBV7-2 with TRBJ2-5; 9 positions match TRBD1. The V and J ends lost 2 bases and 5 bases, in that order; junction bases with no gene match: 6. The CDR3 extends over 15 amino acids. Germline CDR1 SGHTA, CDR2 FQGNSA. The CDR3 DNA reads as TGTGCCAGCAGCTTAACTTCCGACAGGGGGGAGACCCAGTACTTC. As protein: CASSLTSDRGETQYF.

The chain couples TRBV20-1 to TRBJ2-5; a possible D gene is TRBD2 (7 bases). Trimming took 1 base from V and 5 from J, leaving 23 bases between them. The CDR3 is 17 amino acids. Germline CDR1 is DFQATT and CDR2 is SNEGSKA (reference sequence). The CDR3, as DNA: TGCAGTGCTAGAGCAGGGGCTAGCTGGGGGGGGGCGGAGACCCAGTACTTC. Protein: CSARAGASWGGAETQYF.

The J gene is TRBJ2-1, the V gene TRBV20-1, with TRBD2 matching 8 bases. Germline trimming cut 1 base from V and 8 bases from J; bases unmatched to any gene: 10. The germline CDR1 and CDR2 sequences are DFQATT and SNEGSKA (reference sequence). This CDR3 spans 15 amino acids. CDR3 DNA sequence: TGCAGTGCTAGAGGTAGCGGGACTAGTATCCATGAGCAGTTCTTC. It codes for CSARGSGTSIHEQFF.

This clonotype showed up just a few times. This sequence joins TRBV20-1 and TRBJ2-3; D possibly matches TRBD1 or TRBD2 (5 bases each). The V and J ends lost 5 bases and 0 bases respectively, with 15 bases between them. This CDR3 is 15 amino acids long. CDR1 is DFQATT, CDR2 SNEGSKA, per germline (reference sequence). CDR3 DNA sequence: TGCAGTGCTGGAGGATGGACAATCAGCACAGATACGCAGTATTTT. Translated, it gives CSAGGWTISTDTQYF.

This clonotype was found a few times. V usage is TRBV7-2 and J usage is TRBJ2-7; D is ambiguous. The CDR3 totals 12 residues. The ends were cut back, 4 bases at V and 4 bases at J, with 8 bases in the middle. Germline V gene lookup returns CDR1 SGHTA and CDR2 FQGNSA. The CDR3 sequence is CASSSDVYEQYF. The CDR3, as DNA: TGTGCCAGCAGCTCAGACGTTTACGAGCAGTACTTC.

In nucleotides, the CDR3 is TGTGCCAGCAGTTTATTCCGGACGGGGGAGACCCAGTACTTC. Translating it yields CASSLFRTGETQYF. V gene TRBV12-3 or TRBV12-4 combines with J gene TRBJ2-7; possibly TRBD2 for D (5 bases). The J call is doubtful: the DNA matches TRBJ2-5 better. CDR3 length: 14 amino acids.

The rearrangement links TRBV28 to TRBJ2-7, with 15 bases fitting TRBD2. This CDR3 is 16 amino acids long. Germline V gene data show CDR1 as MDHEN and CDR2 as SYDVKM. The V segment lost 5 bases and the J segment 7 bases; nucleotides outside the gene matches: 9. CDR3 nucleotides: TGTGCCAGCAGTCCAGGGACTAGCGGGAGGTCGGGGGAGCAGTACTTC. Translated, it gives CASSPGTSGRSGEQYF.

The chain links TRBV13 to TRBJ2-1; tentatively, D is TRBD2 (6 bases). The V and J ends lost 5 bases and 9 bases respectively, with 14 bases between them. The germline gives CDR1 PRHDT, CDR2 FYEKMQ (reference sequence). This CDR3 has 13 residues. The CDR3 DNA is TGTGCCAGCAGCGCGCGGGGAAGGTCTGAGCAGTTCTTC. It codes for CASSARGRSEQFF.

The chain couples TRBV9 to TRBJ1-4; a weak D match, TRBD1 (6 bases). The length of the CDR3 is 15 residues. Trimming removed 4 bases from V and 5 bases from J, with 15 bases in between. Germline assignment: CDR1 SGDLS and CDR2 YYNGEE. The CDR3 spells CASSLAGQRNEKLFF. As DNA, the CDR3 is TGTGCCAGCAGCCTCGCAGGACAGCGGAATGAAAAACTGTTTTTT.

The sample holds a few counts of this clonotype. The chain couples TRBV18 to TRBJ1-5; tentative D call: TRBD1 (5 bases). CDR1 is KGHSH and CDR2 is LQKENI in the germline V gene. The CDR3 has 15 residues. The V gene lost 0 bases and the J gene lost 7 bases, with 13 bases spanning the gap. For the CDR3, the DNA is TGTGCCAGCTCACCACCGGGGGTTCAGGGACAGCCCCAGCATTTT. Encoded protein: CASSPPGVQGQPQHF.

The CDR3 loop is CATSRDQGQGASQPQHF. CDR3 DNA: TGTGCCACCAGCAGAGACCAGGGACAGGGGGCGAGTCAGCCCCAGCATTTT. This chain joins TRBV15 and TRBJ1-5; TRBD1 agrees at 12 bases. With 0 bases clipped from V and 6 bases from J, the junction kept 6 bases outside the gene matches. The CDR3 sequence is 17 residues long. CDR1 is LNHNV, CDR2 YYDKDF, per germline (reference sequence).

This clonotype was detected ten times or more. This rearrangement joins TRBV21-1 to TRBJ2-6; TRBD2 reflects the table's D call only, with no check against the DNA. TRBV21-1 is termed a pseudogene. The CDR3 runs to 17 residues. The CDR3 DNA is TGTGCCAGCAGCAAAGCTCGCTGGGACTTCACAGCCAACGTCCTGACTTTC. Encoded protein: CASSKARWDFTANVLTF.

This chain uses TRBV4-3 with TRBJ2-7; D is perhaps TRBD1 or TRBD2 (5 bases each). The V gene lost 2 bases and the J gene lost 3 bases, with 11 bases spanning the gap. The CDR3 is 14 residues long. Germline V lookup: CDR1 LGHNA, CDR2 YSLEER. CDR3: CASSQFGGGYEQYF. The DNA for the CDR3 is TGCGCCAGCAGCCAATTCGGTGGGGGCTACGAGCAGTACTTC.

Points on this clonotype: Being one base from a much bigger clone, this may be a read error. The V and J genes are TRBV7-2 and TRBJ2-1, with 7 bases lining up with TRBD2. The end of the DNA aligns better with TRBJ2-7, so the J call may be wrong. Germline CDR1 is SGHTA and CDR2 is FQGNSA. CDR3 size: 17 residues. Written as DNA, the CDR3 is TGTGCCAGCGGCTTAGCCCCGGCTAGCGGCGGGGTCAATGAGCAGTACTTC. It yields the protein CASGLAPASGGVNEQYF.

The table lists this clonotype with a count of one. The genes are TRBV7-2 and TRBJ2-3; 10 positions agree with TRBD2. Germline values: CDR1 SGHTA, CDR2 FQGNSA. After removal of 2 bases from V and 5 bases from J, the junction contained 10 bases not matched to a gene. The CDR3 is 17 residues long. The CDR3 DNA reads TGTGCCAGCAGCTTAAGAACAGCGGGGGGGTGGGGAGATACGCAGTATTTT. Its translation is CASSLRTAGGWGDTQYF.

The chain is built from TRBV13 and TRBJ2-3; D not certain. V lost 4 bases and J 2 bases, leaving 7 bases between the germline ends. CDR3 length: 13 residues. Germline V gene sequence: CDR1 PRHDT, CDR2 FYEKMQ (reference sequence). Here the CDR3 DNA reads TGTGCCAGCAGCTCAGTTCACACAGATACGCAGTATTTT. Protein sequence: CASSSVHTDTQYF.